A single sample gave rise to the 7 T cell receptor beta chains below, sequenced in a study of shared clonotypes between healthy human individuals. Produced via immunoSEQ multiplex PCR; TCRdb's table is partial and in-frame only. The sample includes some 2,100,000 clones, 90% to 96% of them seen just once. Material for sequencing was naive CD4+ T cells sorted from blood. Subset noted: CD45RA+ positively selected. Receptor source: a man aged 18 to 29 in good health.

This chain joins TRBV19 and TRBJ1-2; D not certain. This CDR3 spans 13 amino acids. Germline V lookup: CDR1 LNHDA, CDR2 SQIVND (reference sequence). The V gene lost 3 bases and the J gene lost 4 bases, with 9 bases spanning the gap. For the CDR3, the DNA is TGTGCCAGTAGTATTATTGGGAGCTATGGCTACACCTTC. Amino acid sequence: CASSIIGSYGYTF.

The chain carries TRBV10-3 and TRBJ1-1, with 9 positions matching TRBD1. CDR3 length equals 13 residues. Per germline, CDR1 ENHRY and CDR2 SYGVKD. Trimming took 5 bases from V and 6 from J; bases not matched to a gene: 4. The CDR3, as DNA: TGTGCCATCAGTCGGACAGGGGATTCTGAAGCTTTCTTT. Translation gives CAISRTGDSEAFF.

V is TRBV5-1 and J is TRBJ1-6; 7 bases match TRBD1. Germline CDR1 SGHRS, CDR2 YFSETQ. This CDR3 has 15 amino acids. V dropped 4 bases and J dropped 8; count of bases not matched to a gene: 9. The CDR3 spells CASSRPQGVDSPLHF. CDR3 DNA sequence: TGCGCCAGCAGCCGCCCCCAGGGGGTGGATTCACCCCTCCACTTT. The full variable domain, with the rest looked up from reference TRBV5-1 and TRBJ1-6, is KAGVTQTPRYLIKTRGQQVTLSCSPISGHRSVSWYQQTPGQGLQFLFEYFSETQRNKGNFPGRFSGRQFSNSRSEMNVSTLELGDSALYLCASSRPQGVDSPLHFGNGTRLTVT.

This clone has just one count. This chain uses TRBV5-8 with TRBJ2-1; D is unclear. Trimming removed 0 bases at V and 11 bases at J, with 6 bases between. This CDR3 comprises 11 residues. Germline values: CDR1 SGHTS, CDR2 YDEGEE. The CDR3 here is CASSLGNKQFF. The CDR3 DNA is TGTGCCAGCAGCTTGGGAAACAAGCAGTTCTTC.

The rearrangement links TRBV6-1 to TRBJ1-2; the match to TRBD1 covers 8 bases. The CDR3 is 14 residues long. The trim removed 10 bases at V and 0 bases at J, leaving 7 bases unmatched. From germline, CDR1 is MNHNS and CDR2 SASEGT. The CDR3 DNA reads TGTGCCACGGGACAGGTGGGAGCTAACTATGGCTACACCTTC. This gives the protein CATGQVGANYGYTF.

This rearrangement joins TRBV5-4 to TRBJ2-2; weak D call: TRBD1 (5 bases). The CDR3 length is 14 residues. The V gene's germline CDR1 is SGHNT and CDR2 YYREEE (reference sequence). V dropped 5 bases and J dropped 3 bases, with 11 bases sitting between them. CDR3 nucleotides: TGTGCCAGCAGACAAAAGACAGACACCGGGGAGCTGTTTTTT. Translating gives CASRQKTDTGELFF.

The chain links TRBV2 to TRBJ2-6; 7 bases match TRBD1. Germline CDR1 is SNHLY and CDR2 is FYNNEI. The CDR3 length is 17 residues. With V trimmed by 7 bases and J by 0 bases, 9 bases remained unmatched. CDR3 protein: CASNEGALSSGANVLTF. For the CDR3, the DNA is TGTGCCAGCAATGAGGGGGCGCTTAGCTCTGGGGCCAACGTCCTGACTTTC.